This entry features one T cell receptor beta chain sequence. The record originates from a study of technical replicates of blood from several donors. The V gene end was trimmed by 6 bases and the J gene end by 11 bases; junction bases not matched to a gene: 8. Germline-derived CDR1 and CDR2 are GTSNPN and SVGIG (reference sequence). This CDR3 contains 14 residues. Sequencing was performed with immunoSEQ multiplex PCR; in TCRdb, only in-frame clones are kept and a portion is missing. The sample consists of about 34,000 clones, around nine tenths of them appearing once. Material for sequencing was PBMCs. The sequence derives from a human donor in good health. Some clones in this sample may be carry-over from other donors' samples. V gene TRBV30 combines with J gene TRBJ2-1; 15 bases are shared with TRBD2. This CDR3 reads CACARTSGRAKQFF. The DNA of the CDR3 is TGTGCCTGTGCGCGGACTAGCGGGAGGGCCAAGCAGTTCTTC. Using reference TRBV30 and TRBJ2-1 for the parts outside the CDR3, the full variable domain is SQTIHQWPATLVQPVGSPLSLECTVEGTSNPNLYWYRQAAGRGLQLLFYSVGIGQISSEVPQNLSASRPQDRQFILSSKKLLLSDSGFYLCACARTSGRAKQFFGPGTRLTVL.